These 30 T cell receptor beta chains originate from one sample sequenced in a study of T cells in localized non-small cell lung cancer. TCRdb's copy holds only in-frame clones and misses some; the assay was immunoSEQ multiplex PCR. The sample has about 43,000 clones, around 90% seen once; the top ten hold 10%. Source: PBMCs, taken before any cancer treatment. The origin of the receptors is a woman aged 35 to 69 with stage II lung adenocarcinoma.

The V call is TRBV7-9, the J call TRBJ1-1; D not certain. Germline V gene lookup returns CDR1 SEHNR and CDR2 FQNEAQ (reference sequence). Trimming stripped 0 bases from V and 1 base from J, with 9 bases between. The CDR3 covers 15 residues. The CDR3 spells CASSLANGRNTEAFF. The DNA of the CDR3 is TGTGCCAGCAGCTTAGCGAATGGCAGGAACACTGAAGCTTTCTTT.

This chain uses TRBV28 with TRBJ2-3, with D perhaps being TRBD1 or TRBD2 (7 bases each). The CDR3 is 14 amino acids. The V gene's germline CDR1 is MDHEN and CDR2 SYDVKM. V lost 4 bases and J 7 bases, leaving 15 bases between the germline ends. The CDR3 here is CASSSGGDYHTQYF. The DNA for the CDR3 is TGTGCCAGCAGTTCAGGGGGGGATTATCATACGCAGTATTTT.

The gene calls are TRBV18 and TRBJ2-5; 11 nucleotides agree with TRBD2. This CDR3 spans 17 amino acids. CDR1 and CDR2 (germline): KGHSH, LQKENI. The V gene end was trimmed by 3 bases and the J gene end by 2 bases; junction bases not matched to a gene: 8. The DNA of the CDR3 is TGTGCCAGCTCACCTAAACTAGCGGGAGCGGGGCAAGAGACCCAGTACTTC. As protein: CASSPKLAGAGQETQYF. The full variable domain, completed using reference TRBV18 and TRBJ2-5, is NAGVMQNPRHLVRRRGQEARLRCSPMKGHSHVYWYRQLPEEGLKFMVYLQKENIIDESGMPKERFSAEFPKEGPSILRIQQVVRGDSAAYFCASSPKLAGAGQETQYFGPGTRLLVL.

This rearrangement joins TRBV28 to TRBJ2-7, with 8 bases lining up with TRBD2. The J call may be incorrect, as the DNA end agrees better with TRBJ2-1. This CDR3 region has 12 residues. Germline V gene data show CDR1 as MDHEN and CDR2 as SYDVKM. The CDR3 bases are TGTGCCAGCAGTCTTCAGACTAGCGACCAGTTCTTC. Translation gives CASSLQTSDQFF.

The J gene is TRBJ1-2, the V gene TRBV28; D is unresolved. V lost 8 bases, J lost 4 bases, and 17 bases lay in between. Germline V gene data show CDR1 as MDHEN and CDR2 as SYDVKM. This CDR3 has 14 residues. The CDR3 spells CASSFPGESYGYTF. CDR3 nucleotides: TGTGCCAGCTCCTTCCCCGGGGAAAGCTATGGCTACACCTTC.

The CDR3 protein is CASTPGSTDTQYF. CDR3 DNA sequence: TGTGCCAGCACTCCAGGGAGCACAGATACGCAGTATTTT. The V and J genes are TRBV11-2 and TRBJ2-3, with D perhaps matching TRBD1 (5 bases). The V and J ends lost 7 bases and 0 bases respectively, with 8 bases between them. CDR3 size: 13 residues. Germline V CDR1 and CDR2: SGHAT, FQNNGV.

This clone was observed a few times. A junction boundary mismatches the germline segment, possibly from a read error. The chain recombines TRBV29-1 with TRBJ2-1, with TRBD2 matching over 11 bases. The CDR3 has 15 amino acids. From germline, CDR1 is SQVTM and CDR2 ANQGSEA. CDR3 bases: TGCAGCATTGATACGGGACTAGCGGCTTACAATGAGCAGTTCTTC. Amino acid sequence: CSIDTGLAAYNEQFF.

The chain is built from TRBV29-1 and TRBJ2-2, with TRBD1 as a possible D gene (5 bases). V was trimmed by 6 bases and J by 5 bases, leaving 16 bases between them. The CDR3 runs 14 residues. Per germline, CDR1 SQVTM and CDR2 ANQGSEA. CDR3 residues: CSVERNKGTGELFF. The CDR3, as DNA: TGCAGCGTCGAACGAAATAAGGGGACCGGGGAGCTGTTTTTT.

This CDR3 is CASSPTLAGGQFF. The CDR3 DNA sequence: TGTGCCAGCAGCCCGACACTAGCGGGGGGGCAGTTCTTC. The chain combines TRBV14 with TRBJ2-1; 12 bases line up with TRBD2. The CDR3 has 13 amino acids. Germline V gives CDR1 SGHDN, CDR2 FVKESK. With V trimmed by 4 bases and J by 12 bases, 4 bases remained unmatched.

The rearrangement uses TRBV4-2 and TRBJ2-7; 7 bases align to TRBD2. Trimming cost V 1 base and J 4 bases; bases outside gene matches: 7. Looked up from germline, CDR1 is LGHNA and CDR2 is YNFKEQ. The CDR3 has 15 residues. The CDR3 nucleotides read TGTGCCAGCAGCCAAGTGGCGGGAGCCGGGTACGAGCAGTACTTC. Amino acids: CASSQVAGAGYEQYF.

The chain links TRBV6-4 to TRBJ1-2; maybe TRBD1 (5 bases). The CDR3 totals 16 residues. Trimming shortened V by 8 bases and J by 4 bases, and 23 bases separated the two germline ends. Per germline, CDR1 MRHNA and CDR2 SNTAGT. This CDR3 reads CASGNEGSLGPYGYTF. The DNA of the CDR3 is TGTGCCAGCGGAAACGAGGGGAGCCTCGGACCCTATGGCTACACCTTC.

The chain employs TRBV19 and TRBJ1-1; TRBD1 matches 10 bases. Germline V gives CDR1 LNHDA, CDR2 SQIVND (reference sequence). This CDR3 is 15 amino acids long. V lost 1 base, J lost 10 bases, and 9 bases stayed unmatched. CDR3 sequence reads: CASSIGRTGGSGAFF. The CDR3, as DNA: TGTGCCAGTAGTATAGGAAGGACAGGGGGGTCCGGAGCTTTCTTT.

The chain carries TRBV19 and TRBJ2-2; TRBD1 agrees at 9 bases. Germline CDR1 reads LNHDA; CDR2 reads SQIVND (reference sequence). J lost 0 bases, V lost 7 bases, and 9 bases had no gene match. This CDR3 is 17 amino acids long. The CDR3, as DNA: TGTGCCAGTATCCGGGACAGGGCGAATACGAACACCGGGGAGCTGTTTTTT. Translating gives CASIRDRANTNTGELFF. Full variable domain (outside the CDR3, taken from reference TRBV19 and TRBJ2-2): DGGITQSPKYLFRKEGQNVTLSCEQNLNHDAMYWYRQDPGQGLRLIYYSQIVNDFQKGDIAEGYSVSREKKESFPLTVTSAQKNPTAFYLCASIRDRANTNTGELFFGEGSRLTVL.

The gene calls are TRBV28 and TRBJ1-1; a weak D match, TRBD1 (6 bases). The germline V and J ends were trimmed by 8 bases and 3 bases, with 13 bases remaining between them. The length of the CDR3 is 13 residues. Germline CDR1 MDHEN, CDR2 SYDVKM. In DNA form, the CDR3 reads TGTGCCAGCCGAGGGGGATTCGACACTGAAGCTTTCTTT. It encodes CASRGGFDTEAFF. Using reference TRBV28 and TRBJ1-1 for the parts outside the CDR3, the full variable domain is DVKVTQSSRYLVKRTGEKVFLECVQDMDHENMFWYRQDPGLGLRLIYFSYDVKMKEKGDIPEGYSVSREKKERFSLILESASTNQTSMYLCASRGGFDTEAFFGQGTRLTVV.

The chain employs TRBV28 and TRBJ2-7; TRBD2 aligns across 8 bases. The CDR3 loop spans 14 amino acids. With V trimmed by 6 bases and J by 2 bases, 6 bases remained unmatched. CDR1 and CDR2 (germline): MDHEN, SYDVKM. CDR3 sequence (DNA): TGTGCCAGCAGCAACGGGGGGGCGGCCTACGAGCAGTACTTC. This gives the protein CASSNGGAAYEQYF.

This sequence joins TRBV6-4 and TRBJ2-6; D might be TRBD1 (6 bases). Trimming pared 6 bases from V and 0 bases from J, leaving 15 bases between. The CDR3 length is 17 residues. In germline, CDR1 is MRHNA, CDR2 SNTAGT. In DNA, the CDR3 is TGTGCCAGCAGGACAGGTCCCTTATTCTCTGGGGCCAACGTCCTGACTTTC. Its translation: CASRTGPLFSGANVLTF.

The chain is built from TRBV28 and TRBJ1-5; D is perhaps TRBD1 (5 bases). This CDR3 comprises 14 residues. Trimming pared 3 bases from V and 3 bases from J, leaving 9 bases between. Per germline, CDR1 MDHEN and CDR2 SYDVKM. The CDR3 loop is CASSFSGLNQPQHF. CDR3 in DNA: TGTGCCAGCAGTTTTTCAGGGCTCAATCAGCCCCAGCATTTT.

The CDR3 region is CASSPDREPYGYTF. Written as DNA, the CDR3 is TGTGCCAGCAGCCCGGACAGGGAACCTTATGGCTACACCTTC. The J gene is TRBJ1-2, the V gene TRBV5-6; 8 positions agree with TRBD1. This CDR3 comprises 14 residues. With V trimmed by 4 bases and J by 5 bases, 7 bases remained unmatched. Germline V CDR1 and CDR2: SGHDT, YYEEEE.

V is TRBV11-3 and J is TRBJ2-7, with 11 bases lining up with TRBD1. The CDR3 is made up of 14 amino acids. The ends lost 8 bases at V and 7 bases at J; junction bases unmatched: 10. Germline V lookup: CDR1 SGHNT, CDR2 YENEEA. The CDR3 nucleotides read TGTGCCAGCTTCCGGACAGGGGGCGGGGGAGAGCAGTACTTC. This gives the protein CASFRTGGGGEQYF.

The chain carries TRBV6-6 and TRBJ1-1; TRBD1 aligns across 7 bases. The trim removed 10 bases at V and 3 bases at J, leaving 11 bases unmatched. Germline V gene lookup returns CDR1 MNHNY and CDR2 SVGAGI (reference sequence). The CDR3 totals 14 residues. The CDR3 loop is CATDRQGIHTEAFF. CDR3 in DNA: TGTGCCACCGACCGACAGGGAATCCACACTGAAGCTTTCTTT.

V and J are TRBV11-2 and TRBJ1-1; D is undetermined. The CDR3 spans 14 residues. The germline V gene encodes CDR1 SGHAT and CDR2 FQNNGV. V lost 5 bases and J 1 base, leaving 11 bases between the germline ends. CDR3 sequence: CASSRQLGNTEAFF. Written as DNA, the CDR3 is TGTGCCAGCAGCCGTCAACTAGGGAACACTGAAGCTTTCTTT.

The gene calls are TRBV2 and TRBJ1-4; 7 bases agree with TRBD1. After removal of 6 bases from V and 8 bases from J, the junction contained 9 bases not matched to a gene. The CDR3 totals 14 residues. Germline V gene lookup returns CDR1 SNHLY and CDR2 FYNNEI. The CDR3 region has the DNA TGTGCCAGCAGCTGGACAGGTCTAGAGGAAAAACTGTTTTTT. This encodes CASSWTGLEEKLFF.

The chain couples TRBV28 to TRBJ1-1; D is possibly TRBD1 (6 bases). This CDR3 contains 12 residues. From germline, CDR1 is MDHEN and CDR2 SYDVKM. V shed 6 bases and J shed 7 bases, with 12 bases lying between them. The CDR3: CASRGAGREAFF. As DNA, the CDR3 is TGTGCCAGCAGGGGGGCGGGCCGTGAAGCTTTCTTT. The full variable domain, its missing parts supplied by reference TRBV28 and TRBJ1-1, is DVKVTQSSRYLVKRTGEKVFLECVQDMDHENMFWYRQDPGLGLRLIYFSYDVKMKEKGDIPEGYSVSREKKERFSLILESASTNQTSMYLCASRGAGREAFFGQGTRLTVV.

The rearrangement joins TRBV6-4 to TRBJ1-1; no firm D call. CDR1 is MRHNA, CDR2 SNTAGT, per germline. The length of the CDR3 is 13 residues. The germline V and J ends were trimmed by 8 bases and 0 bases, with 10 bases remaining between them. The CDR3 here is CASSRVLNTEAFF. The CDR3 DNA sequence: TGTGCCAGCTCTAGGGTTCTGAACACTGAAGCTTTCTTT.

This chain links TRBV5-6 with TRBJ2-3, with TRBD2 as a possible D gene (6 bases). The V gene lost 1 base and the J gene lost 10 bases, with 10 bases spanning the gap. The CDR3 has 12 amino acids. Germline V gene data show CDR1 as SGHDT and CDR2 as YYEEEE. CDR3 in DNA: TGTGCCAGCAGCTTGCGGGGGATGGCGCAGTATTTT. As protein: CASSLRGMAQYF.

The chain uses TRBV7-8 and TRBJ2-1; D not certain. Trimming left V 3 bases short and J 8 bases short, with 8 bases between. Germline CDR1 and CDR2: SGHVS and FQNEAQ. The CDR3 is 12 amino acids. This CDR3 is CASSFSWDEQFF. Here the CDR3 DNA reads TGTGCCAGCAGCTTCTCATGGGATGAGCAGTTCTTC.

V and J are TRBV6-5 and TRBJ2-7, with D possibly being TRBD2 (6 bases). The germline V gene has CDR1 MNHEY and CDR2 SVGAGI. Trimming pared 8 bases from V and 2 bases from J, leaving 10 bases between. The CDR3 length is 12 residues. CDR3 nucleotides: TGTGCCAGCGCGCGGGAAACCTACGAGCAGTACTTC. Its translation is CASARETYEQYF.

The V call is TRBV5-4, the J call TRBJ2-7, with 7 bases matching TRBD1. This CDR3 spans 14 amino acids. Germline V gene lookup returns CDR1 SGHNT and CDR2 YYREEE (reference sequence). J gave up 5 bases and V 3 bases, and 8 bases lay outside the gene matches. The CDR3 reads CASSSRDSTHEQYF. CDR3 in DNA: TGTGCCAGCAGCTCCCGGGACAGTACCCACGAGCAGTACTTC. Complete variable domain (other parts from reference TRBV5-4 and TRBJ2-7): ETGVTQSPTHLIKTRGQQVTLRCSSQSGHNTVSWYQQALGQGPQFIFQYYREEENGRGNFPPRFSGLQFPNYSSELNVNALELDDSALYLCASSSRDSTHEQYFGPGTRLTVT.

The rearrangement joins TRBV28 to TRBJ1-1; the D is unclear. Looked up from germline, CDR1 is MDHEN and CDR2 is SYDVKM. CDR3 length: 12 amino acids. The V end was cut by 7 bases, the J end by 10 bases, with 16 bases between. The CDR3 DNA is TGTGCCAGCAAATCCTTTTTGAGGCGAGCTTTCTTT. As protein: CASKSFLRRAFF.

The chain couples TRBV27 to TRBJ1-5; D is unresolved. Germline CDR1 reads MNHEY; CDR2 reads SMNVEV (reference sequence). The CDR3 is 15 amino acids. Between the trimmed V and J ends, which lost 4 bases and 4 bases, there was a span of 14 bases. As DNA, the CDR3 is TGTGCCAGCAGTTATGAGGGAGCGGGGAATCAGCCCCAGCATTTT. It codes for CASSYEGAGNQPQHF.